One and the same sample provided the 17 T cell receptor beta chains below, sequenced in a study of CD8 T cells in ankylosing spondylitis. TCRdb used MiXCR to reprocess the 5' RACE reads, holding one entry per CDR3 protein. Of approximately 260,000 distinct CDR3 sequences listed, 7.5% to 9% are singletons. Sequencing was done on a sample of blood, either unsorted or a sorted T cell fraction (not recorded which). These receptors all come from a male donor with ankylosing spondylitis or in good health (not recorded which).

This clonotype was detected ten times or more. The genes are TRBV5-1 and TRBJ2-7; possible D gene TRBD1, 5 bases. The V gene lost 4 bases and the J gene lost 3 bases, with 14 bases spanning the gap. The germline V gene encodes CDR1 SGHRS and CDR2 YFSETQ. The CDR3 extends over 14 amino acids. The CDR3 nucleotides are TGCGCCAGCAGCCCCGTGGGGCAGATCTACGAGCAGTACTTC. Its protein product is CASSPVGQIYEQYF.

This sequence joins TRBV6-1 and TRBJ2-5; 9 bases are shared with TRBD1. Looked up from germline, CDR1 is MNHNS and CDR2 is SASEGT. The CDR3 is made up of 16 amino acids. V dropped 5 bases and J dropped 1; count of bases not matched to a gene: 8. The DNA for the CDR3 is TGTGCCAGCAGTCAACCGGGACAGGGCACCCAAGAGACCCAGTACTTC. It is translated as CASSQPGQGTQETQYF.

At least ten counts were recorded for this clonotype. The chain combines TRBV6-1 with TRBJ2-1; 10 positions agree with TRBD2. Germline V lookup: CDR1 MNHNS, CDR2 SASEGT. CDR3 length equals 15 residues. V trimming: 6 bases; J trimming: 7 bases; junction bases outside the gene matches: 9. The CDR3 DNA reads TGTGCCAGCAGGTCGCTAGCGGGAGTTGGTAATGAGCAGTTCTTC. This codes for CASRSLAGVGNEQFF.

This clonotype was seen many times. This chain joins TRBV20-1 and TRBJ2-7, with TRBD1 as a possible D gene (6 bases). Germline CDR1 reads DFQATT; CDR2 reads SNEGSKA (reference sequence). There are 14 residues in the CDR3. V lost 5 bases to trimming and J lost 0 bases, with 14 bases between them. The CDR3 region is CSALQGKGSYEQYF. Written as DNA, the CDR3 is TGCAGTGCTCTTCAGGGGAAAGGCTCCTACGAGCAGTACTTC.

This clonotype was found a few times. This rearrangement joins TRBV5-6 to TRBJ2-7; D perhaps matches TRBD2 (6 bases). Deletions cut 2 bases from V and 3 bases from J, with 6 bases between. The CDR3 sequence is 12 residues long. Germline V CDR1 and CDR2: SGHDT, YYEEEE. The CDR3 is CASSFGGYEQYF. The CDR3 DNA reads TGTGCCAGCAGCTTCGGGGGCTACGAGCAGTACTTC.

This clonotype came up many times. The chain is built from TRBV20-1 and TRBJ2-1; a weak D match, TRBD2 (5 bases). V lost 2 bases and J 2 bases, leaving 13 bases between the germline ends. This CDR3 has 15 amino acids. CDR1 DFQATT and CDR2 SNEGSKA come from the germline V gene (reference sequence). Here the CDR3 DNA reads TGCAGTGCTAGAAGTCTGGACTCAACCTACAATGAGCAGTTCTTC. Translating gives CSARSLDSTYNEQFF.

The CDR3 loop is CASSPREFHEQFF. In DNA, the CDR3 is TGTGCCAGTAGTCCCCGGGAGTTTCATGAGCAGTTCTTC. This chain uses TRBV19 with TRBJ2-1; weak D call: TRBD2 (6 bases). V lost 5 bases to trimming and J lost 8 bases, with 13 bases between them. CDR1 LNHDA and CDR2 SQIVND come from the germline V gene (reference sequence). The CDR3 is 13 amino acids.

Remarks on this clonotype: A much more abundant neighbour one base away suggests this may be a read error. This sequence joins TRBV27 and TRBJ2-5; D is unresolved. Germline V gene lookup returns CDR1 MNHEY and CDR2 SMNVEV (reference sequence). There are 9 residues in the CDR3. The CDR3 DNA sequence: TGTGTGGTAAGAGAGACCCAGTACTTC. This translates into CVVRETQYF.

This clonotype came up many times. The chain employs TRBV7-2 and TRBJ1-6, with D possibly matching TRBD1 (5 bases). CDR1 is SGHTA, CDR2 FQGNSA, per germline. This CDR3 is built from 16 residues. Trimming removed 0 bases from V and 10 bases from J, with 16 bases in between. The chain's CDR3 is CASSLAQGSGRSPLHF. In DNA, the CDR3 is TGTGCCAGCAGCTTAGCGCAGGGATCAGGGCGATCACCCCTCCACTTT.

This clonotype was recorded at least ten times. The V call is TRBV19, the J call TRBJ1-1; D might be TRBD1 (5 bases). The CDR3 is 15 residues long. The germline V and J ends were trimmed by 5 bases and 5 bases, with 18 bases remaining between them. From germline, CDR1 is LNHDA and CDR2 SQIVND (reference sequence). The CDR3 here is CASSATGLPGTEAFF. For the CDR3, the DNA is TGTGCCAGTAGTGCTACAGGACTCCCGGGTACTGAAGCTTTCTTT.

This clonotype was observed many times. The chain employs TRBV12-3 or TRBV12-4 and TRBJ2-2; 10 bases align to TRBD2. The CDR3 extends over 16 amino acids. Losses at the gene ends were 2 bases for V and 3 bases for J; bases not matched to a gene: 3. The DNA of the CDR3 is TGTGCCAGCAGTTTACCCCTAGCGGGAGACACCGGGGAGCTGTTTTTT. Amino acid sequence: CASSLPLAGDTGELFF.

This clonotype was detected many times. This chain links TRBV27 with TRBJ2-1, with D possibly matching TRBD2 (5 bases). The CDR3 totals 17 residues. V was cut by 6 bases and J by 0 bases, with 18 bases left in between. Germline V gene lookup returns CDR1 MNHEY and CDR2 SMNVEV (reference sequence). For the CDR3, the DNA is TGTGCCAGCAGCGTGCGGGCCGAGGGCCTCTCCTACAATGAGCAGTTCTTC. Translated, it gives CASSVRAEGLSYNEQFF.

In this sample, this clonotype turned up many times. The V gene is TRBV20-1, the J gene TRBJ2-1; 7 positions agree with TRBD2. This CDR3 is built from 11 residues. Per the germline V gene, CDR1 is DFQATT and CDR2 is SNEGSKA (reference sequence). The trim removed 7 bases at V and 8 bases at J, leaving 5 bases unmatched. The DNA for the CDR3 is TGCAGTGGACTCCGGGGGGATGAGCAGTTCTTC. This encodes CSGLRGDEQFF.

In this sample, this clonotype turned up many times. The junction does not match germline at one end; this may be a read error. The chain carries TRBV7-3 and TRBJ1-4, with D possibly being TRBD1 (6 bases). This CDR3 is built from 15 residues. CDR1 and CDR2 from the germline V gene are SGHTA and FQGTGA. The CDR3 region has the DNA TGTGCCAGCAGCCTAACCGGGACACCGAATGAAAAACTGTTTTTT. Translated: CASSLTGTPNEKLFF.

The table lists this clonotype with a few counts. V gene TRBV4-3 combines with J gene TRBJ2-1; D unresolved. V was cut by 4 bases and J by 6 bases, with 22 bases left in between. The germline V gene has CDR1 LGHNA and CDR2 YSLEER. This CDR3 has 17 residues. The CDR3 DNA reads as TGCGCCAGCAGCCCCGGCCTGGGCGGTGCTACTGGCAATGAGCAGTTCTTC. This gives the protein CASSPGLGGATGNEQFF.

This clonotype has ten or more counts. The chain combines TRBV20-1 with TRBJ2-7, with D possibly called TRBD1 or TRBD2 (5 bases each). There are 13 residues in the CDR3. The V end was cut by 5 bases, the J end by 2 bases, with 13 bases between. Germline assignment: CDR1 DFQATT and CDR2 SNEGSKA (reference sequence). The CDR3 DNA reads as TGCAGTGCTGCCGGGACCGAAGCCTACGAGCAGTACTTC. Amino acid sequence: CSAAGTEAYEQYF.

This clonotype has only a few counts. The chain recombines TRBV5-1 with TRBJ2-7, with D possibly matching TRBD2 (6 bases). Trimming removed 3 bases from V and 0 bases from J, with 16 bases in between. The germline V gene encodes CDR1 SGHRS and CDR2 YFSETQ. The CDR3 sequence is 16 residues long. CDR3 loop: CASSSPGRTDSYEQYF. For the CDR3, the DNA is TGCGCCAGCAGCTCCCCGGGGAGGACCGACTCCTACGAGCAGTACTTC.